This entry concerns a single TCR beta chain. The data are from a study of blood T cell repertoires in COVID-19. Profiling relied on immunoSEQ multiplex PCR, and the TCRdb table lists in-frame clones only, not all of them. Here the sample spans 35,000 to 50,000 clones, roughly 87% being singletons. Sequenced input: peripheral blood. The receptor comes from a man aged 70 or older with active COVID-19.

CDR3 protein: CASNRRVVDTEAFF. CDR3 in DNA: TGTGCCAGTAATCGCAGGGTCGTGGACACTGAAGCTTTCTTT. This chain connects TRBV19 to TRBJ1-1; possible D gene TRBD1, 5 bases. The CDR3 is 14 residues long. Germline CDR1 LNHDA, CDR2 SQIVND (reference sequence). V lost 7 bases and J 3 bases, leaving 15 bases between the germline ends.